Listed below are T cell receptor beta chains from one sample, sequenced in a study of control samples from healthy donors and cancer patients. The repertoire was sequenced with immunoSEQ multiplex PCR; TCRdb's copy has only in-frame clones and lacks some. The sample carries 100,000 to 130,000 clones, approximately 82% recorded once. Material: blood. These receptors came from a young man in good health. CDR3s include the opening cysteine and the closing phenylalanine or tryptophan. The D gene is left open where the match is weak. Size is omitted from some rows. Given values are once, few, many or a class for expanded clones.

J gene	clone size	V gene	D gene	CDR3 protein	CDR3 DNA
TRBJ1-2	-	TRBV11-2	-	CASSLVRGADGYTF	TGTGCCAGCAGCTTAGTAAGGGGGGCTGATGGCTACACCTTC
TRBJ2-6	-	TRBV6-2/TRBV6-3	-	CASSFPRQTGANVLTF	TGTGCCAGCAGCTTCCCTAGACAGACTGGGGCCAACGTCCTGACTTTC
TRBJ2-2	-	TRBV21-1	-	CASSKDTSRNTGELFF	TGTGCCAGCAGCAAAGATACTAGCCGGAACACCGGGGAGCTGTTTTTT
TRBJ2-5	-	TRBV10-3	-	CAISERGGRETQYF	TGTGCCATCAGTGAGAGGGGGGGCAGAGAGACCCAGTACTTC
TRBJ2-1	-	TRBV3-1/TRBV3-2	-	CASSLNQAYNEQFF	TGTGCCAGCAGCCTCAACCAGGCCTACAATGAGCAGTTCTTC
TRBJ1-3	-	TRBV19	TRBD1	CASSIDLGQGSSGNTIYF	TGTGCCAGTAGTATAGATCTGGGACAGGGGAGCTCTGGAAACACCATATATTTT
TRBJ1-1	-	TRBV7-2	TRBD1	CASSPTGTGRRAFF	TGTGCCAGCAGCCCAACCGGGACAGGGAGGAGAGCTTTCTTT
TRBJ2-7	-	TRBV7-6	-	CASSLGRAPYEQYF	TGTGCCAGCAGCTTAGGCAGGGCTCCCTACGAGCAGTACTTC
TRBJ2-2	-	TRBV4-2	TRBD1	CASSQVTGADTGELFF	TGTGCCAGCAGCCAAGTAACAGGGGCCGACACCGGGGAGCTGTTTTTT
TRBJ1-2	-	TRBV3-1/TRBV3-2	-	CASSQGNYGYTF	TGTGCCAGCAGCCAAGGTAACTATGGCTACACCTTC
TRBJ1-2	once	TRBV3-1/TRBV3-2	-	CASSARDGRANGYTF	TGTGCCAGCAGCGCTAGAGATGGGCGTGCGAATGGCTACACCTTC
TRBJ1-1	-	TRBV30	TRBD1	CAWSPTGQGAINTEAFF	TGTGCCTGGAGTCCGACGGGACAGGGGGCAATTAACACTGAAGCTTTCTTT
TRBJ1-2	-	TRBV6-5	-	CASNPGVGGYTF	TGTGCCAGCAACCCAGGGGTTGGCGGCTACACCTTC
TRBJ1-2	-	TRBV27	TRBD1	CASSHGQGAYGGYTF	TGTGCCAGCAGTCATGGACAGGGGGCTTATGGAGGCTACACCTTC
TRBJ1-2	-	TRBV9	-	CASSVGRGYYGYTF	TGTGCCAGCAGCGTAGGAAGGGGTTACTATGGCTACACCTTC
TRBJ2-3	-	TRBV28	-	CASSLVGGTDTQYF	TGTGCCAGCAGTTTAGTAGGGGGCACAGATACGCAGTATTTT
TRBJ2-2	-	TRBV7-2	-	CASSQADGRNTGELFF	TGTGCCAGCAGCCAAGCAGATGGTCGGAACACCGGGGAGCTGTTTTTT
TRBJ1-5	-	TRBV28	TRBD1	CASSLGQGYRQPQHF	TGTGCCAGCAGTTTAGGACAGGGGTATCGGCAGCCCCAGCATTTT
TRBJ2-1	-	TRBV13	TRBD2	CASSYGLGSYNEQFF	TGTGCCAGCAGCTACGGACTAGGCTCCTACAATGAGCAGTTCTTC
TRBJ2-5	-	TRBV6-2/TRBV6-3	-	CASSLTTVGTQYF	TGTGCCAGCAGCTTGACTACCGTGGGGACCCAGTACTTC
TRBJ1-2	-	TRBV6-1	TRBD1	CASSKGTGWELNGYTF	TGTGCCAGCAGTAAAGGGACAGGGTGGGAACTTAATGGCTACACCTTC
TRBJ1-1	few	TRBV5-4	-	CASSVPNKMNTEAFF	TGTGCCAGCAGCGTACCCAACAAGATGAACACTGAAGCTTTCTTT
TRBJ1-1	-	TRBV4-2	TRBD1	CASSPRQGKNTEAFF	TGTGCCAGCAGCCCCCGACAGGGGAAGAACACTGAAGCTTTCTTT
TRBJ1-5	-	TRBV4-1	-	CASSQGTASNQPQHF	TGCGCCAGCAGCCAAGGCACAGCTAGCAATCAGCCCCAGCATTTT
TRBJ2-3	few	TRBV15	-	CATSRVGSSTDTQYF	TGTGCCACCAGCAGAGTCGGCAGTAGCACAGATACGCAGTATTTT
TRBJ2-1	-	TRBV10-3	-	CAISESNGEQFF	TGTGCCATCAGTGAGTCGAATGGTGAGCAGTTCTTC
TRBJ1-3	-	TRBV11-3	-	CASSLGGSNGNTIYF	TGTGCCAGCAGCTTAGGCGGCAGCAATGGAAACACCATATATTTT
TRBJ2-3	-	TRBV6-5	-	CASRGSPGPTDTQYF	TGTGCCAGCAGGGGCTCGCCGGGGCCCACAGATACGCAGTATTTT
TRBJ2-5	-	TRBV7-7	-	CASSLGPVRGGIQETQYF	TGTGCCAGCAGCTTAGGCCCGGTTAGAGGGGGTATCCAAGAGACCCAGTACTTC
TRBJ1-5	-	TRBV6-1	TRBD1	CASSEWGDSPNQPQHF	TGTGCCAGCAGTGAGTGGGGGGACAGTCCCAATCAGCCCCAGCATTTT
TRBJ2-7	-	TRBV14	TRBD1	CASSRGTGGIGEQYF	TGTGCCAGCAGCCGAGGGACAGGGGGAATCGGCGAGCAGTACTTC
TRBJ1-6	-	TRBV20-1	-	CSASPADLAYNSPLHF	TGCAGTGCTAGTCCCGCGGACTTAGCTTATAATTCACCCCTCCACTTT